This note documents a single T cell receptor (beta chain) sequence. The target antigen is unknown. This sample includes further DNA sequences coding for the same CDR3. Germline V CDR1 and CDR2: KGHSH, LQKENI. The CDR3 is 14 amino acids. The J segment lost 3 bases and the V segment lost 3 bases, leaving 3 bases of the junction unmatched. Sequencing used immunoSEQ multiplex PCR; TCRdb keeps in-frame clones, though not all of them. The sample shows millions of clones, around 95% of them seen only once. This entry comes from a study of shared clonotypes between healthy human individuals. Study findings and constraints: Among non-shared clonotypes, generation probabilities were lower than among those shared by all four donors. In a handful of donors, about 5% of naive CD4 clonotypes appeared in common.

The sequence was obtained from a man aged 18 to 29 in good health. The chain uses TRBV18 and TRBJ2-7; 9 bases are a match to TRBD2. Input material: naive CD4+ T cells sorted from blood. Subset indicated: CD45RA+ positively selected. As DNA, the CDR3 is TGTGCCAGCTCACCGGGACTAGCAATCTACGAGCAGTACTTC. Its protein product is CASSPGLAIYEQYF.